This entry describes one TCR beta chain. What it binds is unknown. This sample stems from a study of response to subunit inactivated influenza vaccine. Overall study findings and caveats: T cells newly recruited by each seasonal influenza vaccination are few, the authors suggested.

TCRdb reprocessed the RT-PCR reads with MiXCR, giving one entry per CDR3 protein. The data contain 550,000 to 650,000 distinct CDR3 sequences, 10% to 15% of them singletons. Looked up from germline, CDR1 is SGHKS and CDR2 is YYEKEE (reference sequence). CDR3 size: 13 residues. Trimming pared 2 bases from V and 5 bases from J, leaving 10 bases between. The chain joins TRBV5-5 to TRBJ2-5; D is unclear. The sample was PBMCs from blood, taken on the day of vaccination. This TCR came from a man between 45 and 60 years old who received an inactivated influenza vaccine. The CDR3 reads CASSFQGLETQYF. Here the CDR3 DNA reads TGTGCCAGCAGCTTTCAAGGGTTGGAGACCCAGTACTTC. The full variable domain, its missing parts supplied by reference TRBV5-5 and TRBJ2-5, is DAGVTQSPTHLIKTRGQQVTLRCSPISGHKSVSWYQQVLGQGPQFIFQYYEKEERGRGNFPDRFSARQFPNYSSELNVNALLLGDSALYLCASSFQGLETQYFGPGTRLLVL.